The 10 T cell receptor beta chains in this list originate from one sample, sequenced in a study of T cells expressing NK-cell markers. TCRdb re-called the 5' RACE reads, yielding one record per CDR3 amino acid sequence without DNA. Its listing shows over 250,000 distinct CDR3 sequences. Sequencing was done on a sample of blood T cells: a sorted CD56 or NKG2C T cell subset, CD4+ or CD8+ T cells, or bulk PBMC T cells (not recorded which). The receptors stem from a woman aged 18-70 years in good health.

The chain uses TRBV12-3 or TRBV12-4 and TRBJ2-2. The CDR3 has 13 residues. CDR3 region: CASSLDDTGELFF.

The gene calls are TRBV29-1 and TRBJ2-5; without DNA, the TCRdb call of TRBD2 cannot be checked. The CDR3 loop spans 15 amino acids. The germline V gene has CDR1 SQVTM and CDR2 ANQGSEA. The CDR3 reads CSGLRDWTSQETQYF.

The chain combines TRBV12-5 with TRBJ2-1. This CDR3 region has 16 residues. Germline assignment: CDR1 LGHNT and CDR2 FRNRAP. This CDR3 reads CASGLVDSGTISEQFF.

V and J are TRBV3-1 and TRBJ2-1; the D call of TRBD2 rests on TCRdb alone, since no DNA is present to check it. Germline CDR1 is LGHDT and CDR2 is YNNKEL (reference sequence). The CDR3 runs to 21 residues. The CDR3: CASSPHSLRLAGGSSYNEQFF.

J is TRBJ1-4 and V is TRBV19; the TRBD1 assignment by TCRdb is unverifiable without DNA. CDR1 is LNHDA and CDR2 is SQIVND in the germline V gene (reference sequence). The CDR3 runs to 16 residues. CDR3 sequence reads: CASSISTGSTNEKLFF.

This chain connects TRBV5-4 to TRBJ2-4; as DNA is missing, the TRBD1 call by TCRdb cannot be tested. Germline CDR1 and CDR2: SGHNT and YYREEE (reference sequence). The CDR3 spans 14 residues. CDR3 in amino acids: CASSRAQRGDIQYF.

CDR3 amino acids: CSARGQSFFNQPQHF. The chain links TRBV20-1 to TRBJ1-5. The CDR3 has 15 residues. Germline values: CDR1 DFQATT, CDR2 SNEGSKA (reference sequence).

The CDR3 loop is CASSVRTGGEETQYF. V usage is TRBV9 and J usage is TRBJ2-5; as DNA is missing, the TRBD1 call by TCRdb cannot be tested. This CDR3 comprises 15 residues. In germline, CDR1 is SGDLS, CDR2 YYNGEE.

This chain links TRBV11-2 with TRBJ1-1; no DNA is available, so the TRBD1 call from TCRdb remains unchecked. There are 15 residues in the CDR3. The germline CDR1 and CDR2 sequences are SGHAT and FQNNGV. CDR3 residues: CASSLSTGGYTEAFF.

The J gene is TRBJ2-1, the V gene TRBV5-1; absent DNA, TCRdb's TRBD2 call cannot be checked. The CDR3 runs to 17 residues. Germline CDR1 SGHRS, CDR2 YFSETQ. The CDR3 loop is CASSPRGSGGLYNEQFF.